This T cell receptor beta chain was sequenced during a study of beta chain features in type 1 diabetes. In the study overall: When patients were set against healthy donors, age, gender and cell yields were similar. Across all samples, over 85 million sorted cells were examined.

This clone has just a few counts. Its antigen remains unidentified. Investigators reverse transcribed all isolated RNA, so they sequenced expressed TCRB transcripts. Sequencing was performed with immunoSEQ multiplex PCR; in TCRdb, only in-frame clones are kept and a portion is missing. The table shows roughly 140,000 clones, with 6.9% occurring only once. Study-wide points: Among type 1 diabetes patients, VDJ junctions had fewer insertions and more deletions. Because the template was cDNA, high-expressing cells might be over-represented.

CDR1 and CDR2 (germline): SGHRS, YFSETQ. V shed 4 bases, J shed 6 bases, and the junction held 11 bases outside the gene matches. This CDR3 spans 15 amino acids. The gene calls are TRBV5-1 and TRBJ2-3; TRBD1 aligns across 7 bases. Specimen: central memory CD4+ T cells from blood. This TCR was sampled from a woman aged 30 to 39 in good health. Here the CDR3 reads CASSAQGQLVDTQYF. The CDR3, as DNA: TGCGCCAGCAGCGCCCAGGGACAGCTCGTTGATACGCAGTATTTT.